A single sample gave rise to the 2 T cell receptor beta chains below, sequenced in a study of OX40 agonist ivuxolimab in advanced cancers. Here immunoSEQ multiplex PCR was the method, and the copy in TCRdb shows in-frame clones only, minus some. The sample lists about 54,000 clones, 80% to 90% occurring once. The material was CD4+ or CD8+ T cells sorted from blood, obtained in a trial of the OX40 agonist ivuxolimab. The receptors were sampled from an adult with an advanced solid tumor such as melanoma, head and neck, liver or kidney cancer.

The V gene is TRBV11-2, the J gene TRBJ2-7, with D perhaps matching TRBD1 (5 bases). The germline V gene encodes CDR1 SGHAT and CDR2 FQNNGV. This CDR3 has 15 residues. The V gene lost 7 bases and the J gene lost 2 bases, with 18 bases spanning the gap. CDR3 loop: CASTPPGDSTYEQYF. Here the CDR3 DNA reads TGTGCCAGCACCCCTCCTGGCGACAGCACCTACGAGCAGTACTTC. Full variable domain (remainder filled in from reference TRBV11-2 and TRBJ2-7): EAGVAQSPRYKIIEKRQSVAFWCNPISGHATLYWYQQILGQGPKLLIQFQNNGVVDDSQLPKDRFSAERLKGVDSTLKIQPAKLEDSAVYLCASTPPGDSTYEQYFGPGTRLTVT.

The rearrangement joins TRBV11-2 to TRBJ2-3; no reliable D call. Germline V gene sequence: CDR1 SGHAT, CDR2 FQNNGV. V lost 4 bases and J lost 4, with 6 bases in between. The CDR3 is 12 residues long. CDR3 sequence: CASSSPPDTQYF. The CDR3 region has the DNA TGTGCCAGCAGCTCCCCCCCAGATACGCAGTATTTT.